These T cell receptor beta chains were read from a single sample in a study of blood T cell repertoires in COVID-19. Using immunoSEQ multiplex PCR, the repertoire was profiled, and TCRdb retains in-frame clones only, with some absent. The data show roughly 63,000 clones, nearly 90% seen once. Material: peripheral blood. These receptors were obtained from a middle-aged man with active COVID-19. The CDR3 runs from the conserved cysteine through the conserved F or W. D genes are given only for firm matches. Part of the rows lack a size; the others show once, few, many or a class for expanded clones.

NA | NA | TRBJ1-2 | TRBV29-1 | TGCAGCGTTTTCTTCTATGGCTACACCTTC | CSVFFYGYTF
TRBD2 | NA | TRBJ2-3 | TRBV5-1 | TGCGCCAGCAGCCCGCCTTTAGCGGGGGCTAGCACAGATACGCAGTATTTT | CASSPPLAGASTDTQYF
NA | once | TRBJ1-1 | TRBV5-5 | TGTGCCAGCAGTTTTATACAGGGTTACACTGAAGCTTTCTTT | CASSFIQGYTEAFF
NA | NA | TRBJ2-1 | TRBV27 | TGTGCCAGCAGTTTCTTAGTTTTTAGCGGTCGCGGGGAGGAGTTCTTC | CASSFLVFSGRGEEFF
NA | NA | TRBJ2-7 | TRBV21-1 | TGTGCCAGCAGCAAATGCGGATGTGGGGCGACTCCCTACGAGCAGTACTTC | CASSKCGCGATPYEQYF
NA | few | TRBJ2-2 | TRBV5-6 | TGTGCCAGCAGCTTTCCGGCCGGGGAGCTGTTTTTT | CASSFPAGELFF
TRBD1 | NA | TRBJ2-1 | TRBV18 | TGTGCCAGCTCACCAGTAAGAGGACAGGGGGCACAAGCCACTGGGGGTGAGCAGTTCTTC | CASSPVRGQGAQATGGEQFF
TRBD2 | NA | TRBJ2-1 | TRBV9 | TGTGCCAGCAGCGTAGGAACTAGCGGGGCAGCGAGCTCCTACAATGAGCAGTTCTTC | CASSVGTSGAASSYNEQFF
NA | once | TRBJ2-4 | TRBV13 | TGTGCCAGCAGCTTGACGGGGTCGGAAAACATTCAGTACTTC | CASSLTGSENIQYF
TRBD1 | NA | TRBJ1-2 | TRBV12-5 | TGTGCTAGTGGTTTGGGCCTGGGCAGGGGGATCGGCTACACCTTC | CASGLGLGRGIGYTF
NA | once | TRBJ2-5 | TRBV4-1 | TGCGCCAGCAGCCAGCGGGAACAAGAGACCCAGTACTTC | CASSQREQETQYF
NA | NA | TRBJ2-2 | TRBV12-5 | TGTGCTAGTGGGCGGGACAGCCCCACCGGGGAGCTGTTTTTT | CASGRDSPTGELFF
NA | NA | TRBJ2-7 | TRBV6-6 | TGTGCCAGCAGGGAAGGGACACCCCCTCAGCTGCAGTACTTC | CASREGTPPQLQYF
TRBD1 | NA | TRBJ1-3 | TRBV10-3 | TGTGCCATCAGTGAGTCCCCGGACAGGCTCTCTGGAAACACCATATATTTT | CAISESPDRLSGNTIYF
TRBD1 | NA | TRBJ2-1 | TRBV2 | TGTGCCAGCAGTCCCACGACAGGGGGGAATGAGCAGTTCTTC | CASSPTTGGNEQFF
TRBD1 | NA | TRBJ1-2 | TRBV18 | TGTGCCAGCTCACCACGACGGACAGGGTCGTACGGCTACACCTTC | CASSPRRTGSYGYTF
NA | NA | TRBJ1-5 | TRBV6-2/TRBV6-3 | TGTGCCAGCAGTTACGGGGGGGCAGGTAATCAGCCCCAGCATTTT | CASSYGGAGNQPQHF
NA | NA | TRBJ1-5 | TRBV10-2 | TGCGCCAGCACTGAACGACAGTTGAATCAGCCCCAGCATTTT | CASTERQLNQPQHF
NA | NA | TRBJ1-2 | TRBV6-5 | TGTGCCAGCAGTTATTCTGCGCCTAACTATGGCTACACCTTC | CASSYSAPNYGYTF
NA | few | TRBJ1-2 | TRBV5-6 | TGTGCCAGCAGCTTGGAACCGACTGACGGCTACACCTTC | CASSLEPTDGYTF
TRBD1 | NA | TRBJ2-7 | TRBV30 | TGTGCCTGGAGTGTACAGGGGTCCCACGAGCAGTACTTC | CAWSVQGSHEQYF
TRBD1 | NA | TRBJ1-5 | TRBV7-9 | TGTGCCAGCAGCTTAGCGGGCAGGGGGCAGAGCAATCAGCCCCAGCATTTT | CASSLAGRGQSNQPQHF
NA | NA | TRBJ2-3 | TRBV6-5 | TGTGCCAGCACCAATACAGATACGCAGTATTTT | CASTNTDTQYF
NA | few | TRBJ2-7 | TRBV11-2 | TGTGCCAGCAGCTTCAGGGGTCTGGGTGACGAGCAGTACTTC | CASSFRGLGDEQYF
TRBD1 | NA | TRBJ2-7 | TRBV29-1 | TGCAGCGTTCTCGGGACAGGGGCGTACGAGCAGTACTTC | CSVLGTGAYEQYF
NA | NA | TRBJ2-1 | TRBV14 | TGTGCCAGCAGCACTACCCCTTTTCATGAGCAGTTCTTC | CASSTTPFHEQFF
NA | NA | TRBJ1-2 | TRBV30 | TGTGCCTGGAGTGTATCTGGGGGCTCAGGCTACACCTTC | CAWSVSGGSGYTF
TRBD1 | NA | TRBJ1-2 | TRBV29-1 | TGCAGCGTGACCCCGGGACAGGGAAACTATGGCTACACCTTC | CSVTPGQGNYGYTF
NA | NA | TRBJ2-3 | TRBV7-9 | TGTGCCAGCAGCTTCAACCCGGTCACAGATACGCAGTATTTT | CASSFNPVTDTQYF
NA | NA | TRBJ2-7 | TRBV5-1 | TGCGCCAGCAGCTTGGAGGAGGGGGGGTTCTACGAGCAGTACTTC | CASSLEEGGFYEQYF
TRBD1 | NA | TRBJ1-4 | TRBV3-1/TRBV3-2 | TGTGCCAGCAGCCAGAACAGGGGCGAAGGGGAAAAACTGTTTTTT | CASSQNRGEGEKLFF
NA | NA | TRBJ2-1 | TRBV6-1 | TGTGCCAGCAGTGGTCCGGCGGGGTACTCCTACAATGAGCAGTTCTTC | CASSGPAGYSYNEQFF